The rows below give T cell receptor beta chains drawn from one sample of a study of T cells in Graves' hyperthyroidism and ophthalmopathy. One entry per CDR3 protein results from TCRdb running MiXCR on the multiplex PCR reads. This sample has some 490,000 distinct CDR3 sequences; roughly 23% occur once, and the top ten carry approximately 49%. Sequencing was carried out using blood. The receptors come from a woman aged 70 to 79 with Graves' ophthalmopathy. Both conserved end residues are part of each CDR3. D genes are given only for firm matches. Size values are once, few and many counts, or a class for expanded clones, and some rows have none.

V	size	J	length	D	DNA	CDR3
TRBV12-3/TRBV12-4	few	TRBJ2-5	13	.	TGTGCCAGCAGTCGTCTGGGGTCCGAGGCCCAGTACTTC	CASSRLGSEAQYF
TRBV6-5	.	TRBJ1-2	15	TRBD1	TGTGCCAGCAGTTACCACGACAGGGTGGAATCTGGCTACACCTTC	CASSYHDRVESGYTF
TRBV10-3	.	TRBJ2-3	18	TRBD1	TGTGCCATCAGTGAGGGACAGGGGGCAATCGGCGCTGCAGATACGCAGTATTTT	CAISEGQGAIGAADTQYF
TRBV30	.	TRBJ1-4	17	.	TGTGCCTGGAGCGAAGGGTCCTTCCAGGACAGTAATGAAAAACTGTTTTTT	CAWSEGSFQDSNEKLFF
TRBV25-1	few	TRBJ2-3	14	.	TGTGCCAGCAGTTTACAGGGTAGCGCAGATACGCAGTATTTT	CASSLQGSADTQYF
TRBV5-1	few	TRBJ2-7	14	.	TGCGCCAGCAGCTCCGCGGCAGGGCGCAACGAGCAGTACTTC	CASSSAAGRNEQYF
TRBV28	many	TRBJ2-7	14	TRBD2	TGTGCCAGCAGACCAGCGGGGGTTGTCTACGAGCAGTACTTC	CASRPAGVVYEQYF
TRBV6-1	.	TRBJ1-4	14	.	TGTGCCAGCAGTAGATCCGGAACACGCGAAAAACTGTTTTTT	CASSRSGTREKLFF
TRBV7-9	many	TRBJ2-5	11	.	TGTGCCAGCAGCTTTGTAGAGACCCAGTACTTC	CASSFVETQYF
TRBV19	.	TRBJ2-7	17	TRBD1	TGTGCCAGTAGTATAGTCCAGGGGGAATCGTGGTCCTACGAGCAGTACTTC	CASSIVQGESWSYEQYF
TRBV28	few	TRBJ1-1	14	TRBD1	TGTGCCAGTAGGACAGGGGGCCCGGGCACTGAAGCTTTCTTT	CASRTGGPGTEAFF
TRBV20-1	.	TRBJ1-5	13	.	TGCAGTGCGGCCGTAGGGGGCAATCAGCCCCAGCATTTT	CSAAVGGNQPQHF
TRBV30	.	TRBJ2-3	12	.	TGTGCCTGGAGGCGCGGCACAGATACGCAGTATTTT	CAWRRGTDTQYF
TRBV5-6	.	TRBJ2-3	17	TRBD1	TGTGCCAGCACCCCCCGGACAGGGGATTTGGTATCAGATACGCAGTATTTT	CASTPRTGDLVSDTQYF
TRBV20-1	few	TRBJ2-3	14	TRBD2	TGCAGTGCTTGTCTAGCGGGGGACGGAGATACGCAGTATTTT	CSACLAGDGDTQYF
TRBV5-5	.	TRBJ2-1	16	TRBD2	TGTGCCAGCAGCTTAGGACTAGCGGGCAACTTCAATGAGCAGTTCTTC	CASSLGLAGNFNEQFF
TRBV7-7	.	TRBJ2-2	16	TRBD2	TGTGCTAGCAGCTTAGAAAATAGCGGGAGTACCGGGGAGCTGTTTTTT	CASSLENSGSTGELFF
TRBV18	.	TRBJ1-1	14	TRBD1	TGTGCCAGCTCACCAAGACAGGGGGCCGCTGAAGCTTTCTTT	CASSPRQGAAEAFF
TRBV12-3/TRBV12-4	few	TRBJ1-6	14	.	TGTGCCAGCAGTCCACAGCCCTATAATTCACCCCTCCACTTT	CASSPQPYNSPLHF
TRBV12-3/TRBV12-4	.	TRBJ1-5	13	TRBD1	TGTGCCAGCAGTAGGGGACAGGGCCAGCCCCGGCATTTT	CASSRGQGQPRHF
TRBV9	.	TRBJ2-1	15	.	TGTGCCAGCAGCATGGAACAGGGCGGTTACAATGAGCAGTTCTTC	CASSMEQGGYNEQFF
TRBV5-4	few	TRBJ2-3	14	TRBD2	TGTGCCAGCAGCCGGACTAGCGGTTCTTTAACGCAGTATTTT	CASSRTSGSLTQYF
TRBV19	few	TRBJ1-1	15	.	TGTGCCAGCCGGCTGTCGGGGACGCAGAACACTGAAGCTTTCTTT	CASRLSGTQNTEAFF
TRBV12-3/TRBV12-4	many	TRBJ2-7	13	.	TGTGCCAGCAGTTTACATATCTCCTACGAGCAGTACTTC	CASSLHISYEQYF
TRBV7-2	many	TRBJ2-3	16	TRBD2	TGTGCCAGCAGCCTCCGGGGGGGAGTTGACACAGATACGCAGTATTTT	CASSLRGGVDTDTQYF
TRBV20-1	few	TRBJ1-2	13	TRBD1	TGCAGTGCTAGAGCGACAGGGAACTATGGCTACACCTTC	CSARATGNYGYTF
TRBV7-3	.	TRBJ2-7	15	TRBD1	TGTGCCAGCAGCTCCCTCGGACAGGGGAACGACGAGCAGTACTTC	CASSSLGQGNDEQYF
TRBV13	few	TRBJ2-1	17	TRBD2	TGTGCCAGCAGCCTCATTTCGGGCAGCGGGAGGGCCAATGAGCAGTTCTTC	CASSLISGSGRANEQFF
TRBV5-1	few	TRBJ2-1	17	TRBD2	TGCGCCAGCAGCTTGGACCTGACTAGCGGAATATACAATGAGCAGTTCTTC	CASSLDLTSGIYNEQFF
TRBV5-1	.	TRBJ1-6	13	.	TGCGCCAGCAGCTTGGTGAAGAATTCACCCCTCCACTTT	CASSLVKNSPLHF
TRBV30	.	TRBJ1-2	12	.	TGTGCCTGTAAACAGGGAGCCTATGGCTACACCTTC	CACKQGAYGYTF
TRBV5-1	.	TRBJ2-7	14	TRBD2	TGCGCCAGCAGTGCGGGAGGTTTCCTCTACGAGCAGTACTTC	CASSAGGFLYEQYF
TRBV20-1	.	TRBJ1-1	13	.	TGCAGTGCTTACACTGTCATGAACACTGAAGCTTTCTTT	CSAYTVMNTEAFF
TRBV11-2	many	TRBJ1-4	16	.	TGTGCCAGCAGCTTAGATCTTTGGGGGCGTAGCGAAAAACTGTTTTTT	CASSLDLWGRSEKLFF
TRBV7-8	.	TRBJ1-2	12	.	TGTGCCAGCAGCGGCCACAGGGTTGGCTACACCTTC	CASSGHRVGYTF
TRBV28	.	TRBJ1-5	16	.	TGTGCCAGCAGTAATCCGGGACGGGGATTCAATCAGCCCCAGCATTTT	CASSNPGRGFNQPQHF
TRBV12-3/TRBV12-4	.	TRBJ1-3	14	.	TGTGCCAGCAGTTTTAATACCGTCGGGAACACCATATATTTT	CASSFNTVGNTIYF
TRBV30	few	TRBJ2-5	15	TRBD2	TGTGCCTTAGGGGGGACTAGCGGGAATCAAGAGACCCAGTACTTC	CALGGTSGNQETQYF
TRBV28	many	TRBJ2-3	15	TRBD2	TGTGCCAGCAGTCTTAGGGAGGGCCACAGCGATACGCAGTATTTT	CASSLREGHSDTQYF
TRBV5-1	few	TRBJ2-2	15	.	TGCGCCAGCAGCTTGGCGGGGGCTGAATCCGGGGAGCTGTTTTTT	CASSLAGAESGELFF
TRBV20-1	many	TRBJ2-1	14	.	TGCAGTGCTCCGGGCCTGCTAGTAAACAATGAGCAGTTCTTC	CSAPGLLVNNEQFF
TRBV20-1	many	TRBJ1-5	16	.	TGCAGTTCCTCCGCACGGAGGGGCCGTGGCAATCAGCCCCAGCATTTT	CSSSARRGRGNQPQHF
TRBV28	.	TRBJ2-2	14	.	TGTGCCAACAGTTTATTCCTGGCCACCGGGGAGCTGTTTTTT	CANSLFLATGELFF
TRBV6-1	.	TRBJ1-3	13	.	TGTGCCAGCAGTGGGGTCCTGCTAAACACCATATATTTT	CASSGVLLNTIYF
TRBV6-1	many	TRBJ1-5	16	TRBD1	TGTGCCAGCAGTTCTTCACAGGGGGCCTTTGATCAGCCCCAGCATTTT	CASSSSQGAFDQPQHF
TRBV11-2	many	TRBJ1-1	13	.	TGTGCCAGCAGCGCACAAGTTGAGGGTGAAGCTTTCTTT	CASSAQVEGEAFF
TRBV7-2	many	TRBJ1-1	13	.	TGTGCCAGCAGCTCCTACAAGAGGGCTGAAGCTTTCTTT	CASSSYKRAEAFF
TRBV6-2/TRBV6-3	few	TRBJ2-7	18	TRBD2	TGTGCCAGCAGTTCCCCCGGCCAGACCAAACGGGACTATAACGAGCAGTACTTC	CASSSPGQTKRDYNEQYF
TRBV5-1	.	TRBJ2-3	15	TRBD1	TGCGCCAGCAGCGTGGGACAGGGAGGCACAGATACGCAGTATTTT	CASSVGQGGTDTQYF
TRBV20-1	many	TRBJ2-3	12	.	TGCAGTGCTAGGACAGGTTACGATACGCAGTATTTT	CSARTGYDTQYF
TRBV12-3/TRBV12-4	many	TRBJ2-2	15	.	TGTGCCAGCATACCTCCCGGGGTTAACACCGGGGAGCTGTTTTTT	CASIPPGVNTGELFF
TRBV7-9	few	TRBJ1-1	15	TRBD1	TGTGCCAGCAGACCCGCCTCCGGGACAGGCATCGTGACTTTCTTT	CASRPASGTGIVTFF
TRBV29-1	few	TRBJ2-7	13	TRBD2	TGCAGCGTTGAACGGGAGGGCCTCGGCGAGCAGTACTTC	CSVEREGLGEQYF
TRBV5-1	once	TRBJ2-5	16	.	TGCGCCAGCAGCTTAGGTCCGGGGGGACAACAAGAGACCCAGTACTTC	CASSLGPGGQQETQYF
TRBV28	few	TRBJ2-7	14	TRBD2	TGTGCCACCGGTGATAGCGGGACCCTCTACGAGCAGTACTTC	CATGDSGTLYEQYF